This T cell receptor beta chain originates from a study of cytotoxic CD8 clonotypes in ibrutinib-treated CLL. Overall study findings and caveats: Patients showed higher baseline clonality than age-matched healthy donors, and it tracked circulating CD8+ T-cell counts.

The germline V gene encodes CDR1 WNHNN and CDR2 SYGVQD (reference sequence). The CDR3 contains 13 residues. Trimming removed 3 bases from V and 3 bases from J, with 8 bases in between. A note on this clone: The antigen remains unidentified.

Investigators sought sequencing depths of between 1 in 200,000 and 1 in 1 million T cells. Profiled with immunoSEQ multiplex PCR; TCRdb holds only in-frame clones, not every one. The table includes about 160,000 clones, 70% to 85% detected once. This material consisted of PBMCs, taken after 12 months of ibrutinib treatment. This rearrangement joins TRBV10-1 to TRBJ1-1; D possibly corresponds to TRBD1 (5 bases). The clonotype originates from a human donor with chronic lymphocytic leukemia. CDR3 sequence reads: CASSDGGDTEAFF. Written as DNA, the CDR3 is TGCGCCAGCAGTGACGGGGGGGACACTGAAGCTTTCTTT.